This T cell receptor beta chain was identified during a study of shared T cell receptors in the human thymus. Germline loops: CDR1 SGHRS, CDR2 YFSETQ. This CDR3 contains 15 residues. J gave up 3 bases and V 4 bases, and 7 bases lay outside the gene matches. Measured with immunoSEQ multiplex PCR; TCRdb has only the in-frame clones, and not every one. The table has some 700,000 clones, approximately 85% seen once; the top ten hold more than 0.008%. The same data also contributed to another study, on human thymus T cells. This second report adds: The people who donated were healthy Finnish babies having corrective surgery for congenital heart defects. The thymus tissue came from resections taken during corrective heart surgery. Usage of V and J genes appeared biased in thymic and blood repertoires. Unrelated individuals reportedly shared highly overlapping thymic TCR repertoires.

The sequencing sample was made of thymocytes. The rearrangement links TRBV5-1 to TRBJ1-1; 9 nucleotides agree with TRBD1. The source is a girl under two years old with a congenital heart defect. For the CDR3, the DNA is TGCGCCAGCAGCCCACAGGACAGGGGCCACACTGAAGCTTTCTTT. This gives the protein CASSPQDRGHTEAFF.